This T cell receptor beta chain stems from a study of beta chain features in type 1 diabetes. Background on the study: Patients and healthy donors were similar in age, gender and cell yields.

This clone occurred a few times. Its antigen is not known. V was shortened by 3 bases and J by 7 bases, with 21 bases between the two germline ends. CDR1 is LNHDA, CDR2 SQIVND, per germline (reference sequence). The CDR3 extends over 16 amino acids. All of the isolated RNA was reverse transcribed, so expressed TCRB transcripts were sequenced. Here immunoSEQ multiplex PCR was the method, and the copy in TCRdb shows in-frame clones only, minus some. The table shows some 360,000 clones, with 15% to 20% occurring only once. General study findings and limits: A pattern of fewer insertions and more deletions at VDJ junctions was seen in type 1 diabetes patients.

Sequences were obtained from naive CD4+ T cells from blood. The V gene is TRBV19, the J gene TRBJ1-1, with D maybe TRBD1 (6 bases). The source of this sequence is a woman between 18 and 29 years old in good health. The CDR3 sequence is CASSMVPDRDTLEAFF. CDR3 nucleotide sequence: TGTGCCAGTAGTATGGTCCCCGACCGGGACACTCTTGAAGCTTTCTTT.